This T cell receptor (beta chain) stems from a study of cytomegalovirus exposure and HLA in healthy donors. Study in general: A subsequent analysis reported that the 95 to 150 validation repertoires were produced on the same platform that had also been used for the approximately 700 first-cohort repertoires.

TCRdb's copy holds only in-frame clones and misses some; the assay was immunoSEQ multiplex PCR. The sample records 200,000 to 250,000 clones, roughly 84% being singletons. CDR1 is LNHNV, CDR2 YYDKDF, per germline (reference sequence). The CDR3 has 14 amino acids. The V gene lost 6 bases and the J gene lost 0 bases, with 9 bases spanning the gap. Regarding this clone: Its antigen is not identified.

Whole-study results and caveats: Both high specificity and high sensitivity reportedly marked the classifier's diagnosis of cytomegalovirus status.

The receptor was isolated from a woman in her twenties or thirties in good health and CMV-seropositive. J is TRBJ1-5 and V is TRBV15, with D possibly matching TRBD1 (6 bases). The sample was PBMCs. The CDR3 loop reads CATSSQGSNQPQHF. The CDR3, as DNA: TGTGCCACCAGTTCACAGGGTAGCAATCAGCCCCAGCATTTT. Supplemented by reference TRBV15 and TRBJ1-5, the full variable domain reads DAMVIQNPRYQVTQFGKPVTLSCSQTLNHNVMYWYQQKSSQAPKLLFHYYDKDFNNEADTPDNFQSRRPNTSFCFLDIRSPGLGDTAMYLCATSSQGSNQPQHFGDGTRLSIL.